The rows below give T cell receptor beta chains drawn from one sample of a study of human T cells and chemical hapten exposure. TCRdb re-called the RACE reads with MiXCR, one entry per CDR3 protein. The sample consists of 140,000 or so distinct CDR3 sequences, about 11% of them appearing once. The sample consisted of whole blood, taken in connection with sensitization to the hapten diphenylcyclopropenone (DPC). These receptor sequences come from a woman aged 50 to 60 with alopecia areata. Some clones in this sample may be carry-over from other donors' samples. Each CDR3 is given with its conserved first and last residue. Only some rows state a clone size, as once, few, many or a class for expanded clones.

abundance: -; v_gene: TRBV20-1; CDR3aa: CSARWDRPNSYEQYF
abundance: few; v_gene: TRBV20-1; CDR3aa: CSAREEGKWINSPLHF
abundance: many; v_gene: TRBV12-3/TRBV12-4; CDR3aa: CASSFKGLNSPLHF
abundance: -; v_gene: TRBV20-1; CDR3aa: CSARASGRPTYEQYF
abundance: -; v_gene: TRBV6-5; CDR3aa: CASSYDRGLTEAFF
abundance: -; v_gene: TRBV7-2; CDR3aa: CASSLGVGGAGYGYTF
abundance: -; v_gene: TRBV2; CDR3aa: CASSGPSQETQYF
abundance: many; v_gene: TRBV6-6; CDR3aa: CASSYGGLAGSTDTQYF
abundance: once; v_gene: TRBV19; CDR3aa: CASIIGQTTNEKLFF
abundance: many; v_gene: TRBV20-1; CDR3aa: CSARDTAGGISYEQYF
abundance: -; v_gene: TRBV29-1; CDR3aa: CSVGVMNTEAFF
abundance: few; v_gene: TRBV6-1; CDR3aa: CASSADTPNTEAFF
abundance: few; v_gene: TRBV19; CDR3aa: CASSLRLAGGEQYF
abundance: many; v_gene: TRBV28; CDR3aa: CASSLGGSGANVLTF
abundance: -; v_gene: TRBV6-2/TRBV6-3; CDR3aa: CASRYSGTGGYEQYF
abundance: few; v_gene: TRBV27; CDR3aa: CASSFRGAQGKETQYF
abundance: few; v_gene: TRBV29-1; CDR3aa: CTHGDPQETQYF
abundance: few; v_gene: TRBV7-9; CDR3aa: CASSPLAKVGVSNYGYTF
abundance: -; v_gene: TRBV29-1; CDR3aa: CSVTQAGSNEKLFF
abundance: few; v_gene: TRBV9; CDR3aa: CASSAPGLASYNEQFF
abundance: few; v_gene: TRBV2; CDR3aa: CASRLGADGDEQYF
abundance: few; v_gene: TRBV13; CDR3aa: CASSWSGTGGLAYEQYF
abundance: many; v_gene: TRBV7-7; CDR3aa: CASSPGTSQFTDTQYF
abundance: many; v_gene: TRBV20-1; CDR3aa: CSAEDPSHEQYF
abundance: -; v_gene: TRBV6-6; CDR3aa: CASSYSWREYYNEQFF
abundance: few; v_gene: TRBV5-5; CDR3aa: CASSISVANTGELFF
abundance: few; v_gene: TRBV2; CDR3aa: CASSQRGTLRDSNQPQHF
abundance: -; v_gene: TRBV19; CDR3aa: CATKRNYGYTF
abundance: many; v_gene: TRBV20-1; CDR3aa: CSASGTTGQPQHF
abundance: -; v_gene: TRBV29-1; CDR3aa: CSVELTVGLAGSGELFF
abundance: few; v_gene: TRBV29-1; CDR3aa: CSVEGTGGTDTQYF
abundance: few; v_gene: TRBV2; CDR3aa: CASSNRGGLQETQYF
abundance: many; v_gene: TRBV12-3/TRBV12-4; CDR3aa: CASSPSAGELFF
abundance: -; v_gene: TRBV5-5; CDR3aa: CASSYVRPPNEQYF
abundance: few; v_gene: TRBV14; CDR3aa: CASSRTGGSPLHF
abundance: few; v_gene: TRBV11-3; CDR3aa: CASSRGLAASSYNEQFF
abundance: few; v_gene: TRBV7-2; CDR3aa: CASSLVPAGVFSYNEQFF
abundance: many; v_gene: TRBV18; CDR3aa: CASSPQGAYEQYF
abundance: few; v_gene: TRBV6-6; CDR3aa: CASSYQAGGTEAFF
abundance: -; v_gene: TRBV27; CDR3aa: CASSLSTGAKDTQYF
abundance: few; v_gene: TRBV30; CDR3aa: CAWARGAKNIQYF
abundance: -; v_gene: TRBV20-1; CDR3aa: CSASPGIETQYF
abundance: many; v_gene: TRBV2; CDR3aa: CASTEREGYRYEQYF
abundance: few; v_gene: TRBV2; CDR3aa: CASSSRLAGNNEQFF
abundance: -; v_gene: TRBV5-4; CDR3aa: CASSWDMGQGYNEQFF
abundance: few; v_gene: TRBV5-6; CDR3aa: CASSRYGDRDGTEAFF
abundance: few; v_gene: TRBV5-4; CDR3aa: CASSLGSPTDTQYF
abundance: -; v_gene: TRBV3-1; CDR3aa: CASSPDMGTGESYGYTF
abundance: -; v_gene: TRBV12-3/TRBV12-4; CDR3aa: CASNQGWADTQYF
abundance: many; v_gene: TRBV21-1; CDR3aa: CASSTPGTGELFF
abundance: -; v_gene: TRBV12-3/TRBV12-4; CDR3aa: CASSLQGMLSPLHF
abundance: many; v_gene: TRBV5-5; CDR3aa: CASSLVGSNEKLFF
abundance: many; v_gene: TRBV20-1; CDR3aa: CSAKREVTDTQYF
abundance: -; v_gene: TRBV6-1; CDR3aa: CASIGWTGKDGYTF
abundance: -; v_gene: TRBV6-1; CDR3aa: CASSATSGRYNEQFF
abundance: -; v_gene: TRBV7-3; CDR3aa: CASSPSRGTIVGNEQFF
abundance: -; v_gene: TRBV7-2; CDR3aa: CASKLTPSTDTQYF
abundance: many; v_gene: TRBV5-1; CDR3aa: CASSPRQLRDYEQYF
abundance: -; v_gene: TRBV7-2; CDR3aa: CASSDSGVDTQYF